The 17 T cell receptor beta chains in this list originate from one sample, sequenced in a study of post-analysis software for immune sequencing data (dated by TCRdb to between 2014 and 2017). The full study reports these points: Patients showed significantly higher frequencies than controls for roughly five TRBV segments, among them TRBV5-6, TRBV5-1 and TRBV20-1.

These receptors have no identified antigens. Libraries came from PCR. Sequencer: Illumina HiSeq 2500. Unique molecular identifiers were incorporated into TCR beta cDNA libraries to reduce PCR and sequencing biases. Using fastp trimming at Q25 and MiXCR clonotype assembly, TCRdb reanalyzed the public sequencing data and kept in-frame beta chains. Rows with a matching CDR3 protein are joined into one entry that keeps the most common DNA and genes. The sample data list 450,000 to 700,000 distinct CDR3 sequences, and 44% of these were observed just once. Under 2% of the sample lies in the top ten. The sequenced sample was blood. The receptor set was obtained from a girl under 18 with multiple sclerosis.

CDR3 residues: CASSLIQAEGETQYF. In DNA form, the CDR3 reads TGCGCCAGCAGCTTGATTCAAGCGGAGGGAGAGACCCAGTACTTC. This chain connects TRBV5-1 to TRBJ2-5, with a weak D call TRBD2 (6 bases). The length of the CDR3 is 15 residues. Trimming cost V 1 base and J 4 bases, with 14 bases left between them. In germline, CDR1 is SGHRS, CDR2 YFSETQ. Full variable domain (remainder filled in from reference TRBV5-1 and TRBJ2-5): KAGVTQTPRYLIKTRGQQVTLSCSPISGHRSVSWYQQTPGQGLQFLFEYFSETQRNKGNFPGRFSGRQFSNSRSEMNVSTLELGDSALYLCASSLIQAEGETQYFGPGTRLLVL.

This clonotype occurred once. CDR3 region: CSAGYRGRTEAFF. CDR3 nucleotides: TGCAGTGCTGGCTACAGGGGGCGGACTGAAGCTTTCTTT. V gene TRBV20-1 combines with J gene TRBJ1-1, with TRBD1 matching 9 bases. The V and J ends lost 5 bases and 5 bases, in that order; junction bases with no gene match: 6. Germline V gene sequence: CDR1 DFQATT, CDR2 SNEGSKA (reference sequence). The CDR3 runs to 13 residues.

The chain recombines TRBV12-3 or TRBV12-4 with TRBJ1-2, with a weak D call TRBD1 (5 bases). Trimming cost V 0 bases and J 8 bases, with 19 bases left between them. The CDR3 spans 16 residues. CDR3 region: CASSLARDLFREGYTF. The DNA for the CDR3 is TGTGCCAGCAGTTTAGCTCGGGACTTGTTCAGGGAGGGCTACACCTTC.

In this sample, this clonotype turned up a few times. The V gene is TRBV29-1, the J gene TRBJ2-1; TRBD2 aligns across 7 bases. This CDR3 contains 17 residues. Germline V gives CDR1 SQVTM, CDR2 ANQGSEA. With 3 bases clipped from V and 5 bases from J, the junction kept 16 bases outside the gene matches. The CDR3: CSVDEATGASGNNEQFF. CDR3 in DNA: TGCAGCGTTGACGAAGCCACCGGGGCTAGCGGAAACAATGAGCAGTTCTTC.

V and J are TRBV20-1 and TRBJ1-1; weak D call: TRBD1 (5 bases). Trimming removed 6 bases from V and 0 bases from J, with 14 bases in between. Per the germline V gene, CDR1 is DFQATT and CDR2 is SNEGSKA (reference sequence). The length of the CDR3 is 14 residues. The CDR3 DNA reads TGCAGTGCCTCACGAGGGGTCCTGAACACTGAAGCTTTCTTT. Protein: CSASRGVLNTEAFF.

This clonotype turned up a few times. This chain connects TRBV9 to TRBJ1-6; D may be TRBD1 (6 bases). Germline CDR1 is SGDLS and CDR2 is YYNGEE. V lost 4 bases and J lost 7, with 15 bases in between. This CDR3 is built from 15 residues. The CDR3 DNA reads TGTGCCAGCAGCAGGGGGGACACCAGCAATTCACCCCTCCACTTT. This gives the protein CASSRGDTSNSPLHF.

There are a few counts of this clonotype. The CDR3 coding sequence is TGTGCCAGCACGACTGAGAGCTCCTACGAGCAGTACTTC. The encoded protein is CASTTESSYEQYF. The V and J genes are TRBV7-9 and TRBJ2-4; D is uncertain. TRBJ2-7 matches the DNA end more closely, so the J call is doubtful. CDR1 SEHNR and CDR2 FQNEAQ come from the germline V gene (reference sequence). The CDR3 covers 13 residues.

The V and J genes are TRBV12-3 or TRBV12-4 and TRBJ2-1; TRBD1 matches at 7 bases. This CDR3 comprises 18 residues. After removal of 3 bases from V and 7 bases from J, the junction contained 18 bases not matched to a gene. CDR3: CASSFPQSLGTEYNEQFF. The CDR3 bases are TGTGCCAGCAGTTTTCCCCAGTCTCTCGGGACAGAGTATAATGAGCAGTTCTTC.

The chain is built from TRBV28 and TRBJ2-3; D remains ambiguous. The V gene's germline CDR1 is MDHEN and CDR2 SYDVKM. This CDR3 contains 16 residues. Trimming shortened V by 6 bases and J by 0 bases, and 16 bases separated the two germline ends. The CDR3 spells CASSRPGGVSTDTQYF. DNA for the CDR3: TGTGCCAGCAGCCGCCCCGGCGGAGTTAGCACAGATACGCAGTATTTT. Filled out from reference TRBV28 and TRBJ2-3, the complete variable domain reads DVKVTQSSRYLVKRTGEKVFLECVQDMDHENMFWYRQDPGLGLRLIYFSYDVKMKEKGDIPEGYSVSREKKERFSLILESASTNQTSMYLCASSRPGGVSTDTQYFGPGTRLTVL.

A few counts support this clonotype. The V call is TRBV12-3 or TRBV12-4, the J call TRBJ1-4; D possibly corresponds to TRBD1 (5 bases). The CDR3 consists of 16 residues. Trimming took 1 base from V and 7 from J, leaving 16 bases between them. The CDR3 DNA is TGTGCCAGCAGTTTAGGACAGACGCGGGAGACTGAAAAACTGTTTTTT. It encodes CASSLGQTRETEKLFF.

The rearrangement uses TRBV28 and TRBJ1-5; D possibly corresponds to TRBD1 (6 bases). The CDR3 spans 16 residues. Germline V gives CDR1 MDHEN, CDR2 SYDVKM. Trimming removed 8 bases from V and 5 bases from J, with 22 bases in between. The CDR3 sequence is CASLTGSTSRDQPQHF. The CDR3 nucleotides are TGTGCCAGCTTAACAGGGTCTACCTCTCGCGATCAGCCCCAGCATTTT.

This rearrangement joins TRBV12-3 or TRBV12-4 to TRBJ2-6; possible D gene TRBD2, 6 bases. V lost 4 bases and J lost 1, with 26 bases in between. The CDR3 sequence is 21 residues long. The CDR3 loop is CASSYTQGGGLVLSGANVLTF. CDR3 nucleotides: TGTGCCAGCAGTTATACTCAGGGAGGCGGGCTCGTATTATCTGGGGCCAACGTCCTGACTTTC.

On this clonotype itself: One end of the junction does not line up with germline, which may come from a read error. DNA for the CDR3: TGCAGCATTGAAAGGCGGGGGGATTCCTACGAGCAGTACTTC. It yields the protein CSIERRGDSYEQYF. The genes are TRBV29-1 and TRBJ2-7; 8 positions agree with TRBD2. There are 14 residues in the CDR3. CDR1 and CDR2 (germline): SQVTM, ANQGSEA.

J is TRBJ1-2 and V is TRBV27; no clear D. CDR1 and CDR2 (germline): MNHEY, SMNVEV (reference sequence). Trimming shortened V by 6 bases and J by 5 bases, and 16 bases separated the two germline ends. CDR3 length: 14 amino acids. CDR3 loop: CASSRVPVRYGYTF. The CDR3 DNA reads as TGTGCCAGCAGCCGGGTCCCCGTCCGGTATGGCTACACCTTC.

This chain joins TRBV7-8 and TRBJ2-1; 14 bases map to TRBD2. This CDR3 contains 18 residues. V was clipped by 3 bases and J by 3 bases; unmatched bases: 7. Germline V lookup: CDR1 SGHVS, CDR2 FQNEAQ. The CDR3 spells CASSFPGLAGGNYNEQFF. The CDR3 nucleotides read TGTGCCAGCAGCTTCCCCGGACTAGCGGGGGGTAACTACAATGAGCAGTTCTTC. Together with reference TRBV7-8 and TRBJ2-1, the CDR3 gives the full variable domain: GAGVSQSPRYKVAKRGQDVALRCDPISGHVSLFWYQQALGQGPEFLTYFQNEAQLDKSGLPSDRFFAERPEGSVSTLKIQRTQQEDSAVYLCASSFPGLAGGNYNEQFFGPGTRLTVL.

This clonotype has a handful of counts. CDR3 protein: CSATNHEQFF. The DNA for the CDR3 is TGCAGTGCTACTAACCATGAGCAGTTCTTC. This chain uses TRBV20-1 with TRBJ2-1; D is ambiguous. V lost 4 bases, J lost 8 bases, and 6 bases lay in between. CDR1 and CDR2 from the germline V gene are DFQATT and SNEGSKA (reference sequence). This CDR3 spans 10 amino acids.

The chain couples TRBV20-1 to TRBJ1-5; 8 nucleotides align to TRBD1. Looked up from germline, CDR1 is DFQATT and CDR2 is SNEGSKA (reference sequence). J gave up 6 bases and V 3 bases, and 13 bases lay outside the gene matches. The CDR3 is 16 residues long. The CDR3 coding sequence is TGCAGTGCTAGGCGATCTGCCGGACAGGGTGGTCAGCCCCAGCATTTT. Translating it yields CSARRSAGQGGQPQHF.